Listed here are 21 T cell receptor beta chains from one sample, sequenced in a study of blood T cell repertoires in COVID-19. This table comes from immunoSEQ multiplex PCR, and its TCRdb copy is limited to in-frame clones, with some not included. This sample carries 200,000 or so clones, approximately 90% of them seen once, and the ten largest clones take about 4.8%. Material for sequencing was peripheral blood. These receptors originate from a man aged 45 to 65 with acute or convalescent COVID-19.

J is TRBJ2-5 and V is TRBV6-5; a weak D match, TRBD2 (5 bases). The V gene lost 5 bases and the J gene lost 5 bases, with 12 bases spanning the gap. The CDR3 has 13 amino acids. CDR1 and CDR2 from the germline V gene are MNHEY and SVGAGI. CDR3 loop: CASSPPGVETQYF. CDR3 bases: TGTGCCAGCAGTCCCCCCGGGGTGGAGACCCAGTACTTC.

The chain is built from TRBV18 and TRBJ1-2; tentatively, D is TRBD1 (6 bases). This CDR3 has 15 amino acids. Trimming pared 3 bases from V and 4 bases from J, leaving 15 bases between. Germline lookup yields CDR1 KGHSH and CDR2 LQKENI. The DNA for the CDR3 is TGTGCCAGCTCACCGGTTCAGGGGTCAGCCTATGGCTACACCTTC. Translated, it gives CASSPVQGSAYGYTF.

This rearrangement joins TRBV5-1 to TRBJ2-1; TRBD2 is a possible D gene (5 bases). CDR1 is SGHRS and CDR2 is YFSETQ in the germline V gene. The CDR3 has 15 amino acids. Deletions cut 0 bases from V and 1 base from J, with 8 bases between. CDR3 DNA sequence: TGCGCCAGCAGCTTGGCACTAGTATCCTACAATGAGCAGTTCTTC. Translation gives CASSLALVSYNEQFF.

Only a few counts were recorded for this clone. The sample carries other DNA sequences with the same CDR3. The rearrangement links TRBV6-5 to TRBJ2-7, with D maybe TRBD1 (6 bases). The CDR3 is made up of 11 amino acids. Trimming took 8 bases from V and 3 from J, leaving 8 bases between them. Germline assignment: CDR1 MNHEY and CDR2 SVGAGI. CDR3 sequence reads: CASRDNYEQYF. In DNA form, the CDR3 reads TGTGCCAGCCGGGACAACTACGAGCAGTACTTC.

V gene TRBV7-9 combines with J gene TRBJ2-7, with TRBD1 matching 9 bases. This CDR3 contains 14 residues. Germline assignment: CDR1 SEHNR and CDR2 FQNEAQ (reference sequence). After removal of 3 bases from V and 6 bases from J, the junction contained 6 bases not matched to a gene. As DNA, the CDR3 is TGTGCCAGCAGCTTCGGGACAGGGTATCTCGAGCAGTACTTC. Encoded protein: CASSFGTGYLEQYF.

This clone showed up just once. The V and J genes are TRBV5-1 and TRBJ2-7; weak D call: TRBD2 (6 bases). This CDR3 comprises 13 residues. Trimming pared 6 bases from V and 0 bases from J, leaving 10 bases between. The germline V gene has CDR1 SGHRS and CDR2 YFSETQ. The chain's CDR3 is CASNWGDSYEQYF. The CDR3 nucleotides are TGCGCCAGCAATTGGGGGGACTCCTACGAGCAGTACTTC.

The chain employs TRBV7-6 and TRBJ1-5, with unresolved D. Germline lookup yields CDR1 SGHVS and CDR2 FNYEAQ. The CDR3 sequence is 14 residues long. With 1 base removed from V and 3 bases from J, the gap between germline ends came to 7 bases. The CDR3 DNA sequence: TGTGCCAGCAGCTTAGAACAGTTCAATCAGCCCCAGCATTTT. Residues: CASSLEQFNQPQHF.

This clone was detected only once. The genes are TRBV7-2 and TRBJ1-1; TRBD1 matches 10 bases. The CDR3 extends over 16 amino acids. Losses at the gene ends were 2 bases for V and 5 bases for J; bases not matched to a gene: 8. Germline assignment: CDR1 SGHTA and CDR2 FQGNSA. The CDR3: CASSLRTGGGRTEAFF. Here the CDR3 DNA reads TGTGCCAGCAGCTTACGGACAGGGGGAGGACGGACTGAAGCTTTCTTT.

This clone was seen just once. The chain employs TRBV25-1 and TRBJ1-6, with unresolved D. This CDR3 is built from 16 residues. V lost 3 bases, J lost 0 bases, and 9 bases lay in between. CDR1 is MGHDK and CDR2 is SYGVNS in the germline V gene. The CDR3 sequence is CASSDPPSSYNSPLHF. The CDR3 DNA sequence: TGTGCCAGCAGTGATCCACCGAGCTCCTATAATTCACCCCTCCACTTT.

This chain uses TRBV5-6 with TRBJ1-2, with D uncertain. The germline CDR1 and CDR2 sequences are SGHDT and YYEEEE. The CDR3 sequence is 14 residues long. V lost 5 bases, J lost 3 bases, and 14 bases lay in between. The CDR3 DNA follows: TGTGCCAGCAGTTCTGTGGCGGGGTACTATGGCTACACCTTC. It translates to CASSSVAGYYGYTF.

The chain is built from TRBV5-1 and TRBJ2-1; 7 bases agree with TRBD1. The germline gives CDR1 SGHRS, CDR2 YFSETQ. The CDR3 has 16 residues. With 4 bases clipped from V and 6 bases from J, the junction kept 13 bases outside the gene matches. DNA of the CDR3: TGCGCCAGCAGCACAACGCTACCGGGACAGCTCAATGAGCAGTTCTTC. Residues: CASSTTLPGQLNEQFF.

This CDR3 reads CASSSIQSNTEAFF. The CDR3 DNA reads as TGCGCCAGCAGCTCTATACAGTCGAACACTGAAGCTTTCTTT. The chain has TRBV5-1 and TRBJ1-1; no clear D. Trimming left V 3 bases short and J 1 base short, with 10 bases between. The germline V gene encodes CDR1 SGHRS and CDR2 YFSETQ. The CDR3 has 14 residues.

CDR3 in amino acids: CASTQPGGILAFF. The CDR3 nucleotides read TGTGCCAGTACCCAACCAGGGGGCATCCTCGCTTTCTTT. This chain links TRBV19 with TRBJ1-1; TRBD1 aligns across 8 bases. Germline V gene sequence: CDR1 LNHDA, CDR2 SQIVND (reference sequence). The V segment lost 7 bases and the J segment 11 bases; nucleotides outside the gene matches: 12. The CDR3 runs 13 residues.

The chain couples TRBV30 to TRBJ1-5, with D tentatively TRBD1 (5 bases). V dropped 1 base and J dropped 3 bases, with 7 bases sitting between them. The CDR3 loop spans 13 amino acids. Per germline, CDR1 GTSNPN and CDR2 SVGIG (reference sequence). The CDR3 nucleotides are TGTGCCTGGAGTGCAGGGTCCAATCAGCCCCAGCATTTT. As protein: CAWSAGSNQPQHF.

This clone was detected once. The rearrangement joins TRBV7-9 to TRBJ2-1; D possibly corresponds to TRBD1 (5 bases). Germline loops: CDR1 SEHNR, CDR2 FQNEAQ (reference sequence). The V end was cut by 3 bases, the J end by 8 bases, with 14 bases between. The CDR3 sequence is 14 residues long. The CDR3: CASSLWGPRDEQFF. The CDR3 DNA reads as TGTGCCAGCAGCTTGTGGGGCCCCAGGGATGAGCAGTTCTTC.

The gene calls are TRBV4-2 and TRBJ2-5; tentative D call: TRBD2 (5 bases). CDR3 length: 15 amino acids. The ends were cut back, 0 bases at V and 2 bases at J, with 10 bases in the middle. Germline CDR1 is LGHNA and CDR2 is YNFKEQ. CDR3 amino acids: CASSQDLRGQETQYF. The CDR3 region has the DNA TGTGCCAGCAGCCAAGACTTACGGGGACAAGAGACCCAGTACTTC.

This clone was recorded only once. The CDR3 DNA is TGTGCCTGGACTCTTACTCAGGGTGATCAGCCCCAGCATTTT. Translation: CAWTLTQGDQPQHF. The rearrangement uses TRBV30 and TRBJ1-5; tentatively, D is TRBD1 (5 bases). The CDR3 length is 14 residues. The V gene's germline CDR1 is GTSNPN and CDR2 SVGIG (reference sequence). The V end was cut by 4 bases, the J end by 5 bases, with 15 bases between.

The chain couples TRBV11-2 to TRBJ1-3; 7 nucleotides agree with TRBD1. V shed 5 bases, J shed 4 bases, and the junction held 5 bases outside the gene matches. The CDR3 consists of 14 residues. Germline assignment: CDR1 SGHAT and CDR2 FQNNGV. CDR3 sequence reads: CASSLTGNGNTIYF. CDR3 nucleotide sequence: TGTGCCAGCAGCCTGACAGGGAACGGAAACACCATATATTTT.

The CDR3 sequence is CASRNLPGIQETQYF. The CDR3 DNA sequence: TGTGCCAGCAGGAATTTACCAGGAATCCAAGAGACCCAGTACTTC. The V call is TRBV27, the J call TRBJ2-5; D gene uncertain. The CDR3 sequence is 15 residues long. V was clipped by 6 bases and J by 1 base, with 15 bases between them. The germline gives CDR1 MNHEY, CDR2 SMNVEV (reference sequence).

To note about this clone: The sample carries other DNA sequences with the same CDR3. V gene TRBV5-1 combines with J gene TRBJ2-1; TRBD1 matches at 7 bases. The CDR3 is 14 residues long. Germline V gene lookup returns CDR1 SGHRS and CDR2 YFSETQ. The J segment lost 4 bases and the V segment lost 2 bases, leaving 3 bases of the junction unmatched. The CDR3, as DNA: TGCGCCAGCAGCTTAGGACAGGCTTACAATGAGCAGTTCTTC. Its translation is CASSLGQAYNEQFF.

This clone was observed once. The same CDR3 also results from other DNA sequences found in this sample. The chain is built from TRBV18 and TRBJ1-1; D not resolved. CDR1 is KGHSH and CDR2 is LQKENI in the germline V gene. V lost 3 bases and J lost 0, with 8 bases in between. CDR3 size: 14 residues. The CDR3 nucleotides read TGTGCCAGCTCACCGGCAGTCATGAACACTGAAGCTTTCTTT. Translated: CASSPAVMNTEAFF.